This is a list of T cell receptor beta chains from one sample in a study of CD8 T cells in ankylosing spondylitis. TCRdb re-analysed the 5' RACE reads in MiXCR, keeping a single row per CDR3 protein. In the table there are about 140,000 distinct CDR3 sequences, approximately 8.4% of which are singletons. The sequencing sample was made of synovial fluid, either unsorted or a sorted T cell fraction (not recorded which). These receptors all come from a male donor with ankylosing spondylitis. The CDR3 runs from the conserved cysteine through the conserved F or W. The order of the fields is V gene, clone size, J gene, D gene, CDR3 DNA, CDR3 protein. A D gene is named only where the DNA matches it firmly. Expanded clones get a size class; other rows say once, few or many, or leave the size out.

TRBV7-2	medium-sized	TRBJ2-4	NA	TGTGCCAGCAGCTTAGGTCGGGCAAACATTCAGTACTTC	CASSLGRANIQYF
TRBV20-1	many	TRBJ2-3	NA	TGCAGTGCTACCAGGATAACTGACCCCCAGCCCCCAGATACGCAGTATTTT	CSATRITDPQPPDTQYF
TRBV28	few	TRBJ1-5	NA	TGTGCCAGCAGGGACAGCTTCTATCAGCCCCAGCATTTT	CASRDSFYQPQHF
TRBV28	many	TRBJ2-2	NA	TGTGCCAGCAGCGTTGCCTGGGCGACCGGGGAGCTGTTTTTT	CASSVAWATGELFF
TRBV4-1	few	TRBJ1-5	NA	TGCGCCAGCAGCCACGGAGTTAGCAATCAGCCCCAGCATTTT	CASSHGVSNQPQHF
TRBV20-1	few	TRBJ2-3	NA	TGCAGTGCTAGGAGGCCGTCCACAGATACGCAGTATTTT	CSARRPSTDTQYF
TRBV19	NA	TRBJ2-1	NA	TGTGCCAGCCGGGACAATGGAGTCGGGCGCGGTAATGAGCAGTTCTTC	CASRDNGVGRGNEQFF
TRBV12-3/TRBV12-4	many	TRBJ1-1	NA	TGTGCCAGCAGTTTTGACACGAACACTGAAGCTTTCTTT	CASSFDTNTEAFF
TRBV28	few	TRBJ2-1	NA	TGTGCCAGCAGTTTATCGAACTCGGTTGAGTCCACTCGGTTCTTC	CASSLSNSVESTRFF
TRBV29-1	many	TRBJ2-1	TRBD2	TGCAGCCTTATAGCGGGAGGCCGCTACAATGAGCAGTTCTTC	CSLIAGGRYNEQFF
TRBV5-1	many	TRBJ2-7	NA	TGCGCCAGCAGCCGCACCGGGACCGACTCCTACGAGCAGTACTTC	CASSRTGTDSYEQYF
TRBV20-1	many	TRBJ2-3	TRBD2	TGCAGTGCTAGAGCCCCCGGGACTAGCGGGACGGGTGTCACAGATACGCAGTATTTT	CSARAPGTSGTGVTDTQYF
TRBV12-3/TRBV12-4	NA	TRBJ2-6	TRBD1	TGTGCCAGCAGCCCTCGACAGGGTCGCACCGGGGCCAACGTCCTGACTTTC	CASSPRQGRTGANVLTF
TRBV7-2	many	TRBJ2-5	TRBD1	TGTGCCAGCAGTCCCTTACAGGGGAATACCCAGTACTTC	CASSPLQGNTQYF
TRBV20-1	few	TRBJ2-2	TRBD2	TGCAGTGCCCGACTGACTAGCGGGACTACCGGGGAGCTGTTTTTT	CSARLTSGTTGELFF
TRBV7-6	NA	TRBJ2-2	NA	TGTGCCAGCAGCTTAGGCAGGGACGGGATCGGGGAGCTGTTTTTT	CASSLGRDGIGELFF
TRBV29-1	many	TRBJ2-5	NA	TGCAGCGGGCTCAGATCCCAGAATGAAGAGACCCAGTACTTC	CSGLRSQNEETQYF
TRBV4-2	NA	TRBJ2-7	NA	TGTGCCAGCAGCCAAAGAGGGGGGGACGAGCAGTACTTC	CASSQRGGDEQYF
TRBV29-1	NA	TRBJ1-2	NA	TGCAGCGTTCTATCGGGACGATATGTCTACACCTTC	CSVLSGRYVYTF
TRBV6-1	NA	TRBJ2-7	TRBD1	TGTGCCAGCCGACAGGGGAGCTCCTACGAGCAGTACTTC	CASRQGSSYEQYF
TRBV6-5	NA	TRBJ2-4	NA	TGTGCCAGCAGTTACCTGGCTGGGAACAGCAAAAACATTCAGTACTTC	CASSYLAGNSKNIQYF
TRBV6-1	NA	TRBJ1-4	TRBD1	TGTGCCAGCAGTGCCGGGACAGGGTACGGAAAACTGTTTTTT	CASSAGTGYGKLFF
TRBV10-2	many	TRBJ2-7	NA	TGCGCCAGCAGTGAAGATAATATCGCCGGTGATAATGGCTACGAGCAGTACTTC	CASSEDNIAGDNGYEQYF
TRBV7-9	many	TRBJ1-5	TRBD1	TGTGCCAGCAGCCCACAGGGGGATCAGCCCCAGCATTTT	CASSPQGDQPQHF
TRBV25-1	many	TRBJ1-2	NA	TGTGCCAGCAGTGGCCGCTCTGTAACGGGGCGGGGCGGCTACACCTTC	CASSGRSVTGRGGYTF
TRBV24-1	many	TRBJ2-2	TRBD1	TGTGCCACCAGTGATTCGACAGGGCTGACCGGGGAGCTGTTTTTT	CATSDSTGLTGELFF
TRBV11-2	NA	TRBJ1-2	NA	TGTGCCAGCAGCTTAGTAGGAACTTCTAACTATGGCTACACCTTC	CASSLVGTSNYGYTF
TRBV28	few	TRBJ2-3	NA	TGTGCCAGCAGGCCTGGGACACGGGGTCGCGCGCAGTATTTT	CASRPGTRGRAQYF
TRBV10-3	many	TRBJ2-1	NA	TGTGCCATCGGAAAGGATATCTACAATGAGCAGTTCTTC	CAIGKDIYNEQFF
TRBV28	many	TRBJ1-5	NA	TGTGCCAGCAGTTCAGCCGGAAACCGGGAAATACAGCCCCAGCATTTT	CASSSAGNREIQPQHF
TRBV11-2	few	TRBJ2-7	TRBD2	TGTGCCAGCAGCTCCCGGGGTAGCGGGAGTTTCGACGAGCAGTACTTC	CASSSRGSGSFDEQYF
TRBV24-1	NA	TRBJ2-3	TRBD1	TGTGCCACCAGTGATTATGACAGGGAAGCAGATACGCAGTATTTT	CATSDYDREADTQYF
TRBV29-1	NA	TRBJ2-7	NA	TGCAGCGTTGAAGGCCCCAGTCCCGAGCAGTACTTC	CSVEGPSPEQYF
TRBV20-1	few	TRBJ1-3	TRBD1	TGCAGTGCTAGACGACAGGGGCCTGGAAACACCATATATTTT	CSARRQGPGNTIYF
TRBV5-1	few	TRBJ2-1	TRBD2	TGCGCCAGCAGCCCCCTGATGACTAGCGGGAATTACAATGAGCAGTTCTTC	CASSPLMTSGNYNEQFF
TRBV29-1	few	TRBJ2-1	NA	TGCAGAGCCGGGGCCCCTACCTACAATGAGCAGTTCTTC	CRAGAPTYNEQFF
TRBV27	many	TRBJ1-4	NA	TGTGCCAGCAGTCGCCTACAGGGTCTAGGTGAAAAACTGTTTTTT	CASSRLQGLGEKLFF
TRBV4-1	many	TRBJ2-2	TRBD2	TGCGCCAGCAGCCGGCTAGCGGGAGCCTCGAACACCGGGGAGCTGTTTTTT	CASSRLAGASNTGELFF
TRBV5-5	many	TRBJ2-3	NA	TGTGCCAGCAGCTTGGCCCGGACAAAAGATACGCAGTATTTT	CASSLARTKDTQYF
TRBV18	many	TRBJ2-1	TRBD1	TGTGCCAGCTCACCAACCCCTGACAGGGGGCCCAATGAGCAGTTCTTC	CASSPTPDRGPNEQFF
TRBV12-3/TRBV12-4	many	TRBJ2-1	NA	TGTGCCAGCAGTTTAGGGTCCTTCCCGGTTTACAATGAGCAGTTCTTC	CASSLGSFPVYNEQFF
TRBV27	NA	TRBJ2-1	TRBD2	TGTGCCAGCAGTTTGGTTGCAGCGGGGGGGTACAATGAGCAGTTCTTC	CASSLVAAGGYNEQFF
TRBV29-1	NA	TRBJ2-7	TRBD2	TGCAGCGTTGCTCCCGGGAGGGAGGGTGAGCAGTACTTC	CSVAPGREGEQYF
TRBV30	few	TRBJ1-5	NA	TGTGCCTGGAGTACGACCCAGGGAGAGCAGCCCCAGCATTTT	CAWSTTQGEQPQHF
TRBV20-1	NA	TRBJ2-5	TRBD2	TGCAGTGCTAGCTCTGTAGCGGGAGTCGGGGAGACCCAGTACTTC	CSASSVAGVGETQYF
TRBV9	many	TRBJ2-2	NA	TGTGCCAGCAGCGTAGTGGACACCGGGGAGCTGTTTTTT	CASSVVDTGELFF
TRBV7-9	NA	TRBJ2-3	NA	TGTGCCAGCAGCCGCGCCACAGATACGCAGTATTTT	CASSRATDTQYF
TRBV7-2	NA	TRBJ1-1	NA	TGTGCCAGCACACTAATACAGGGATCCACTGAAGCTTTCTTT	CASTLIQGSTEAFF